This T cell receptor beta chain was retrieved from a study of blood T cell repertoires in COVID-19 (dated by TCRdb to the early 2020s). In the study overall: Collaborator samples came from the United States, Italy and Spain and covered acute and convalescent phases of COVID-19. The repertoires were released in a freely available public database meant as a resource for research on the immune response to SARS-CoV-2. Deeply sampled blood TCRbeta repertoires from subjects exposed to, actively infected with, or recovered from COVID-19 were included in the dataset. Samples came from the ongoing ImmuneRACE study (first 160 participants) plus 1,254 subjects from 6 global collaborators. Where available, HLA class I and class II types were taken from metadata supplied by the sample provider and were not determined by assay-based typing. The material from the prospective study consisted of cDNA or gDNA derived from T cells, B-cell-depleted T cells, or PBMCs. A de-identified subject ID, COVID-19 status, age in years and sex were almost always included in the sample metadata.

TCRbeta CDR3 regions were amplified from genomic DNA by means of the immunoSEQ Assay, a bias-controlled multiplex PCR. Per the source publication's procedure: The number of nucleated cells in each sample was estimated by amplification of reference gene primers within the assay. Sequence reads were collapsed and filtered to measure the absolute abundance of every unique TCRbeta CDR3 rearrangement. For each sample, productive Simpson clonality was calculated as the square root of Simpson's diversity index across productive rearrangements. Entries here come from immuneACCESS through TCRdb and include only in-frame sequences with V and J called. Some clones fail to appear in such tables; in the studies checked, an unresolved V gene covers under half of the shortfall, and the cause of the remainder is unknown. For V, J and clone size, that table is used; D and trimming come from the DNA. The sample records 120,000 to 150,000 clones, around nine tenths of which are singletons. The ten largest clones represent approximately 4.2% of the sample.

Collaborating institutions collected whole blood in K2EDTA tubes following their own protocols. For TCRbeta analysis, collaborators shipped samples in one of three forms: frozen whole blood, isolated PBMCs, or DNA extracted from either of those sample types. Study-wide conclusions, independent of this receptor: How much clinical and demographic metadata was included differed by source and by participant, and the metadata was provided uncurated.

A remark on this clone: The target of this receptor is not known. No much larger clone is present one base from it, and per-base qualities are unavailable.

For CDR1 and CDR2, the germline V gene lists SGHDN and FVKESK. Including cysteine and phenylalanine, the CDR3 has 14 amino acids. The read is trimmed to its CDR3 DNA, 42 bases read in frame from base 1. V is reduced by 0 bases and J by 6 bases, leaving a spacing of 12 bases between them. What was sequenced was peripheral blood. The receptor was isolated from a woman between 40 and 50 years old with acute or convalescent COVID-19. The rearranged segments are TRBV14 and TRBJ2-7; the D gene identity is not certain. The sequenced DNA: TGTGCCAGCAGCCAAGATAGGAACTACCGCGAGCAGTACTTC. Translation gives CASSQDRNYREQYF.